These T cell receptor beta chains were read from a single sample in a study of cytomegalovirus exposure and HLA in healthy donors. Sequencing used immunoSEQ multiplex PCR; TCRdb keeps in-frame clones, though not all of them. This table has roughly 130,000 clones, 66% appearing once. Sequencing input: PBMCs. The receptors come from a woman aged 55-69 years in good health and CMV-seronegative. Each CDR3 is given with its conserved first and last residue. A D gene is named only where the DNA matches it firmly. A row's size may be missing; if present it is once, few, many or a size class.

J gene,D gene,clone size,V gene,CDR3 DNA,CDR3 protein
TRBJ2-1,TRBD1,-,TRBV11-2,TGTGCCAGCAGCCCCGGGACAGCAGGCAATGAGCAGTTCTTC,CASSPGTAGNEQFF
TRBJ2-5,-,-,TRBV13,TGTGCCAGCAGCTCCAGGGGTGCCGAGACCCAGTACTTC,CASSSRGAETQYF
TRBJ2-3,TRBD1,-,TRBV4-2,TGTGCCAGCAGCCAGCCGGGACAGGGATCCTCAGATACGCAGTATTTT,CASSQPGQGSSDTQYF
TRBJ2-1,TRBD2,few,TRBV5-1,TGCGCCAGCAGCTTGAGCGGGGGGGCTAATGAGCAGTTCTTC,CASSLSGGANEQFF
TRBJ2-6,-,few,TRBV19,TGTGCCAGTAAGCAGCGGTCGACTCTAACTGGGGCCAACGTCCTGACTTTC,CASKQRSTLTGANVLTF
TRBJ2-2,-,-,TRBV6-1,TGTGCCACCCGGGGGTCCGAGCGCACCGGGGAGCTGTTTTTT,CATRGSERTGELFF
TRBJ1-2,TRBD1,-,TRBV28,TGTGCCAGCAGTTCACCTGACAGGGGGCGTCTTGGCTATGGCTACACCTTC,CASSSPDRGRLGYGYTF
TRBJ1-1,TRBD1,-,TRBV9,TGTGCCAGCAGCAGACAGGGGGGCGCTGAAGCTTTCTTT,CASSRQGGAEAFF
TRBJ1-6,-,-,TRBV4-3,TGCGCCAGCAGCCAAGGGGGGCGCGTTGACTCACCCCTCCACTTT,CASSQGGRVDSPLHF
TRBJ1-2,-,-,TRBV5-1,TGCGCCAGCAGCCTTGAAGTACCAGGGTCTAACTATGGCTACACCTTC,CASSLEVPGSNYGYTF
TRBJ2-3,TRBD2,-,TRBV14,TGTGCCAGCAGCCAAGATATATTGGGGACTAGCGGACGCACAGATACGCAGTATTTT,CASSQDILGTSGRTDTQYF
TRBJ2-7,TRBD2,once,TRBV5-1,TGCGCCAGCAGCGCCGGGACTAGCCCATCCTACGAGCAGTACTTC,CASSAGTSPSYEQYF
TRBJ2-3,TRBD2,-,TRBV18,TGTGCCAGCTCATCGGGGGGGAATCCAGATACGCAGTATTTT,CASSSGGNPDTQYF
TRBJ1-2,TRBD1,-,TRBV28,TGTGCCAGCAGTTTGACAGGGGAGGGCTACACCTTC,CASSLTGEGYTF
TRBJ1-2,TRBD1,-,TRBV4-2,TGTGCCAGCAGCCCAGAAAGTGTGCAGGGGGCGTGGGGCTACACCTTC,CASSPESVQGAWGYTF
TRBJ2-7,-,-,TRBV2,TGTGCCAGCAGTGTAGGGGGGGTGTCTTCTGGCGAGCAGTACTTC,CASSVGGVSSGEQYF
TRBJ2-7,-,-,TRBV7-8,TGTGCCAGCAGCTTGGTCAGGGGATACGAGCAGTACTTC,CASSLVRGYEQYF
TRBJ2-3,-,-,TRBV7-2,TGTGCCAGCAGCTTAGACTGGGATACGCAGTATTTT,CASSLDWDTQYF
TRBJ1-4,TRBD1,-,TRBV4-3,TGCGCCAGCAGCGACGGACAGGGGGATGAAAAACTGTTTTTT,CASSDGQGDEKLFF
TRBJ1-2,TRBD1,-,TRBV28,TGTGCCAGCGGGACAGGGGTTAACTATGGCTACACCTTC,CASGTGVNYGYTF
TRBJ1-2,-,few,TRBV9,TGTGCCAGCAGCGTAGGGGCCGTAGGACTCTACGGCTACACCTTC,CASSVGAVGLYGYTF
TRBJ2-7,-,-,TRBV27,TGTGCCAGCAGCCCTAGGCCAGGGGCGAACTACGAGCAGTACTTC,CASSPRPGANYEQYF
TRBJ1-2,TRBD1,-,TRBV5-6,TGTGCCAGCAGCTTGCCCGGGACAGGGGGCTATGGCTACACCTTC,CASSLPGTGGYGYTF
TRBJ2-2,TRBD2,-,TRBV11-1,TGTGCCAGCAGCCCGAGGGGACTAGCGGGACCCTCCGGGGAGCTGTTTTTT,CASSPRGLAGPSGELFF
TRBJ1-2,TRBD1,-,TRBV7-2,TGTGCCAGCAGGGCCGGGACAGGGCATGGCTACACCTTC,CASRAGTGHGYTF
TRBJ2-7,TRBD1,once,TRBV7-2,TGTGCCAGCAGCTTGGGGACAGGGGTCAACGAGCAGTACTTC,CASSLGTGVNEQYF
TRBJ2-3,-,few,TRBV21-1,TGTGCCAGCAGCAAATTCCCTACTAGCGGGACACTTAGCACAGATACGCAGTATTTT,CASSKFPTSGTLSTDTQYF
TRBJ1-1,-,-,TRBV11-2,TGTGCCAGCAGCTTAGCAGGGGTAGGAACTGAAGCTTTCTTT,CASSLAGVGTEAFF
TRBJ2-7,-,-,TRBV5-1,TGCGCCAGCAGCTTGGCCAAGTACTACTCCTACGAGCAGTACTTC,CASSLAKYYSYEQYF
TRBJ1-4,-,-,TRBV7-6,TGTGCCAGCAGTCGAGCAACTAATGAAAAACTGTTTTTT,CASSRATNEKLFF
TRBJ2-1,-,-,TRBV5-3,TGTGCCAGAAGCTTGGAAGGGCGGGGTGACTACAATGAGCAGTTCTTC,CARSLEGRGDYNEQFF
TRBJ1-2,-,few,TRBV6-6,TGTGCCAGTTTGGACAGAGTCCTTGGCTACACCTTC,CASLDRVLGYTF
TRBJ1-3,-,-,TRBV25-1,TGTGCCAGCCGGGGAGCAGGCTCTGGAAACACCATATATTTT,CASRGAGSGNTIYF
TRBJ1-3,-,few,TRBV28,TGTGCCAGCAGAAGCCAGGGAGGTGGAAACACCATATATTTT,CASRSQGGGNTIYF
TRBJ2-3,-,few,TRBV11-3,TGTGCCAGCAGTCGCCAGGGGCGGACAGATACGCAGTATTTT,CASSRQGRTDTQYF
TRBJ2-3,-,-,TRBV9,TGTGCCAGCAGCGTAGTGAGCGGCACAGATACGCAGTATTTT,CASSVVSGTDTQYF
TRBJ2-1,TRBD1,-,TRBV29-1,TGCAGCACTTGGGGCCCCCAGGGGGTGAATGAGCAGTTCTTC,CSTWGPQGVNEQFF
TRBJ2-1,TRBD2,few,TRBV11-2,TGTGCCAGCAGCCCAACTAGCGGTTCCTCCTACAATGAGCAGTTCTTC,CASSPTSGSSYNEQFF
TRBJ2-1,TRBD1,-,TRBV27,TGTGCCAGCAGTTCCACAGGGGGGTTCAATGAGCAGTTCTTC,CASSSTGGFNEQFF
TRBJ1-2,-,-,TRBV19,TGTGCCAGTAGTTCCACGGGGGGGTTTGGCTATGGCTACACCTTC,CASSSTGGFGYGYTF
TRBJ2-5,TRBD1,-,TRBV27,TGTGCCAGCAGCCCCGGACAGGGATGGGGGACCCAGTACTTC,CASSPGQGWGTQYF
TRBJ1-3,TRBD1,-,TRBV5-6,TGTGCCAGCAGCTTGGGGACAGGTATCTCTGGAAACACCATATATTTT,CASSLGTGISGNTIYF
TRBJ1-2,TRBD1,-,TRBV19,TGTGCCAGTATCGAGGGGACAGCATATGGCTACACCTTC,CASIEGTAYGYTF
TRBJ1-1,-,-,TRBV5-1,TGCGCCAGCAGCTGGCAGGGGTCTCTCGCGGGTGAAGCTTTCTTT,CASSWQGSLAGEAFF
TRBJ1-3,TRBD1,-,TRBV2,TGTGCCAGCAGTCTGGACAGGTCTGGAAACACCATATATTTT,CASSLDRSGNTIYF